This T cell receptor beta chain was captured by sequencing in a study of blood T cells in healthy people across ages. Study-level findings and limits: Older individuals had lower TCR beta diversity per million T cells (the decline was roughly linear).

Together with a sample-barcoded 5' primer, a J-beta primer mix was included in a second PCR lasting roughly 6 to 12 cycles. TCRdb re-derived calls from the 5' RACE reads in MiXCR, one entry per CDR3 protein. The sample consists of under 1,100,000 distinct CDR3 sequences, less than 25% of them appearing once. In this sample, this clonotype turned up a few times. Its antigen remains unknown. Germline CDR1 SGHAT, CDR2 FQNNGV. J gave up 1 base and V 5 bases, and 2 bases lay outside the gene matches. This CDR3 region has 15 residues. This sample was also put to use in a study of T cells of mothers and their children.

The TCR originated in a girl aged 2-15 years in good health. The V gene is TRBV11-2, the J gene TRBJ2-3; 11 nucleotides agree with TRBD2. The specimen was blood. CDR3 region: CASSPSGGRTDTQYF. CDR3 sequence (DNA): TGTGCCAGCAGCCCTAGCGGGGGGCGCACAGATACGCAGTATTTT.